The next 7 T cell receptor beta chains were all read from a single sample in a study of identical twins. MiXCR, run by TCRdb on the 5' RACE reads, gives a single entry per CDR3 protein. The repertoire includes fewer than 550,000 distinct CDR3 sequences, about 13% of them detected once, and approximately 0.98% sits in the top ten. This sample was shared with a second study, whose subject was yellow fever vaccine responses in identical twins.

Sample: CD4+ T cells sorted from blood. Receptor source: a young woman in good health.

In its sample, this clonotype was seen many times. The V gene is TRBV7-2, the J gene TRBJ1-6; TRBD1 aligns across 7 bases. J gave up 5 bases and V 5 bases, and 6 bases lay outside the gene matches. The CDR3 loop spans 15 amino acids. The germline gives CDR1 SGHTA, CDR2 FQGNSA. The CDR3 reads CASSPGGTDNSPLHF. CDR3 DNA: TGTGCCAGCAGCCCAGGCGGGACAGATAATTCACCCCTCCACTTT.

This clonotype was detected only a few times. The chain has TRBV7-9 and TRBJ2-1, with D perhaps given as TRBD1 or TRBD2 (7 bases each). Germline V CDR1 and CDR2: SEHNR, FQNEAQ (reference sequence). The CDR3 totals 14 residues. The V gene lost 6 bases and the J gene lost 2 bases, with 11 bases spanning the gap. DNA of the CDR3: TGTGCCAGCAGGGGGGGGACAGCCTACAATGAGCAGTTCTTC. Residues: CASRGGTAYNEQFF.

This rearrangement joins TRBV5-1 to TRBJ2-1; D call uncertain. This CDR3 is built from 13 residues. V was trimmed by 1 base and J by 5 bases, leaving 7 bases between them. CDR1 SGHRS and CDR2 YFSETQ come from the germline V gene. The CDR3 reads CASSLWPDNEQFF. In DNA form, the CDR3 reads TGCGCCAGCAGCTTGTGGCCGGACAATGAGCAGTTCTTC.

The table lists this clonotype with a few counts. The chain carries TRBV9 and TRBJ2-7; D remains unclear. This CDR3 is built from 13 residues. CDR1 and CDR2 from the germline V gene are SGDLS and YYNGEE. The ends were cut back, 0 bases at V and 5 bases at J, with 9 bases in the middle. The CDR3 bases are TGTGCCAGCAGCGTAGCTTACGCGGACGAGCAGTACTTC. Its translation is CASSVAYADEQYF.

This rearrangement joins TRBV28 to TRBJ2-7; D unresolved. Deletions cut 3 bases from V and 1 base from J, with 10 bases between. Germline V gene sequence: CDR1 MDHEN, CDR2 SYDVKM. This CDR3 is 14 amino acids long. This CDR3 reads CASSFWSLSYEQYF. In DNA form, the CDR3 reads TGTGCCAGCAGTTTTTGGTCACTATCCTACGAGCAGTACTTC.

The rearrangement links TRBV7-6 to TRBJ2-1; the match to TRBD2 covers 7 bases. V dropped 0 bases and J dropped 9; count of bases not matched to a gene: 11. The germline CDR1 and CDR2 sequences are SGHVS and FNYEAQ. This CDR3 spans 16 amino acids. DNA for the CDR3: TGTGCCAGCAGCTTAGCTTTGGGGCTTGGGAGGGGTGAGCAGTTCTTC. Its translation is CASSLALGLGRGEQFF.

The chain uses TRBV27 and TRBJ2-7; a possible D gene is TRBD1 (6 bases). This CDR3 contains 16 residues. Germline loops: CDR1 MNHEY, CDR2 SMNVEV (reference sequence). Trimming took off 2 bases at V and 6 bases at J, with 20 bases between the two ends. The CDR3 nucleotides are TGTGCCAGCAGTTTAGGTCCTCGGCAGCAGGGGATCGAGCAGTACTTC. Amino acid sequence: CASSLGPRQQGIEQYF.